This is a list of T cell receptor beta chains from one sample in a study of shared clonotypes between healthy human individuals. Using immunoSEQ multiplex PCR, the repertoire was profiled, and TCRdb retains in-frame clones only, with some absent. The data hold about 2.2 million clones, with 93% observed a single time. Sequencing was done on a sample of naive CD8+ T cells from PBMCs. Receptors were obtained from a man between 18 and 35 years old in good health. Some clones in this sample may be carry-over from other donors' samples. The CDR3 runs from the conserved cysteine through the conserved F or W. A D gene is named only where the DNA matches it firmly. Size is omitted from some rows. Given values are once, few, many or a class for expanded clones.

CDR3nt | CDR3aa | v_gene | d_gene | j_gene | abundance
TGTGCCAGCAGCGTAGCCTTGTCGGGGGAGGCCCCTTCAGATACGCAGTATTTT | CASSVALSGEAPSDTQYF | TRBV9 | NA | TRBJ2-3 | NA
TGTGCCAGCAGCCCGGACAGGGGCAAAAACATTCAGTACTTC | CASSPDRGKNIQYF | TRBV9 | TRBD1 | TRBJ2-4 | NA
TGTGCCAGCAGCTTAGCGGGGACGCTGATAGATGCAACTAATGAAAAACTGTTTTTT | CASSLAGTLIDATNEKLFF | TRBV7-9 | NA | TRBJ1-4 | NA
TGCAGCGTTGGGCGGGAGAAAAACATTCAGTACTTC | CSVGREKNIQYF | TRBV29-1 | TRBD2 | TRBJ2-4 | NA
TGTGCCAGCAGTTTCTGGGGGCCACCTTTCTACACCTTC | CASSFWGPPFYTF | TRBV28 | NA | TRBJ1-2 | once
TGTGCCAGCAGTCTCCCCGGGACAAGTCCGTTCTTC | CASSLPGTSPFF | TRBV27 | NA | TRBJ2-1 | NA
TGTGCCAGCAGTCCCCGGGACAGGGGGTTCTATGGCTACACCTTC | CASSPRDRGFYGYTF | TRBV27 | TRBD1 | TRBJ1-2 | NA
TGTGCCAGCAGCTTAGATCTCGGAAGGAACACTGAAGCTTTCTTT | CASSLDLGRNTEAFF | TRBV11-2 | NA | TRBJ1-1 | NA
TGTGCCAGTAGTTTCCGGGACCTCTATTCCTACAATGAGCAGTTCTTC | CASSFRDLYSYNEQFF | TRBV19 | NA | TRBJ2-1 | NA
TGTGCGTCAGGGGACAAAAACATTCAGTACTTC | CASGDKNIQYF | TRBV25-1 | NA | TRBJ2-4 | NA
TGTGCCAGCAGCACCGGACACGGCTCTCCCGAGCAGTACTTC | CASSTGHGSPEQYF | TRBV9 | NA | TRBJ2-7 | NA
TGTGCCAGCAGTTTGATATTAGCGGAAGGCTCCTACGAGCAGTACTTC | CASSLILAEGSYEQYF | TRBV27 | NA | TRBJ2-7 | NA
TGTGCCAGCAGAGGACAGGGTTTGGACTTC | CASRGQGLDF | TRBV6-1 | TRBD1 | TRBJ2-7 | once
TGTGCCAGCAGCACCGGGACAGGGTCGTCCAATGAGCAGTTCTTC | CASSTGTGSSNEQFF | TRBV7-9 | TRBD1 | TRBJ2-1 | NA
TGTGCCAGCAGCTTGAACAGGAATGAGCAGTTCTTC | CASSLNRNEQFF | TRBV7-9 | NA | TRBJ2-1 | once
TGTGCCAGCAGCCGTCCGGGAGCTTTTCACTCCTACGAGCAGTACTTC | CASSRPGAFHSYEQYF | TRBV14 | NA | TRBJ2-7 | NA
TGTGCCAGCAGCGCCGGCAGGGGTTCCGGAAACACCATATATTTT | CASSAGRGSGNTIYF | TRBV9 | NA | TRBJ1-3 | NA
TGTGCCAGCAGTTTATCGAGAACAGGAGTAAATCGGGGTGGCTACACCTTC | CASSLSRTGVNRGGYTF | TRBV27 | NA | TRBJ1-2 | NA
TGTGCCAGCAGTGCGACAGGGGGGGAAGAGACCCAGTACTTC | CASSATGGEETQYF | TRBV28 | TRBD1 | TRBJ2-5 | NA
TGTGCCAGCAGTTACGTGGCCGGGGAGCTGTTTTTT | CASSYVAGELFF | TRBV6-6 | NA | TRBJ2-2 | NA
TGTGCCAGCAGCGGGACTAGACACTACAATGAGCAGTTCTTC | CASSGTRHYNEQFF | TRBV7-9 | TRBD2 | TRBJ2-1 | NA
TGCAGCGTTGGGGATGAGGCAGGACCTACAGAGCAGTACTTC | CSVGDEAGPTEQYF | TRBV29-1 | NA | TRBJ2-7 | NA
TGCAGCGTTGAAGATGGAACCTACACCGGGGAGCTGTTTTTT | CSVEDGTYTGELFF | TRBV29-1 | NA | TRBJ2-2 | NA
TGTGCCAGCAGCGCTTCTCAACTTGGGGGAAACACCATATATTTT | CASSASQLGGNTIYF | TRBV9 | NA | TRBJ1-3 | NA
TGTGCCAGCAGCGTAGATGGAACGGGACAACTGTTTTTT | CASSVDGTGQLFF | TRBV9 | NA | TRBJ1-4 | NA
TGCGCCAGCAGCTTCACCGGGGGTAACTATGGCTACACCTTC | CASSFTGGNYGYTF | TRBV5-1 | NA | TRBJ1-2 | NA
TGTGCCAGCAGTGAACCCCGGGGTACTAGCACAGATACGCAGTATTTT | CASSEPRGTSTDTQYF | TRBV6-1 | NA | TRBJ2-3 | NA
TGTGCCAGCAGTTTATCCTCCAATGGACTCGTATACACCGGGGAGCTGTTTTTT | CASSLSSNGLVYTGELFF | TRBV27 | NA | TRBJ2-2 | NA
TGTGCCAGCAGCCCAACAGGTCCTACTGAAGCTTTCTTT | CASSPTGPTEAFF | TRBV7-9 | NA | TRBJ1-1 | NA
TGTGCCAGCAGCTTAACAGGATACGAGCAGTACTTC | CASSLTGYEQYF | TRBV7-9 | NA | TRBJ2-7 | NA
TGTGCCATCAGTAAGGGAACTGGAAACACCATATATTTT | CAISKGTGNTIYF | TRBV10-3 | NA | TRBJ1-3 | NA
TGCGCCAGCAGCTTTGGCCCCGCCAAGGGCACCGGGGAGCTGTTTTTT | CASSFGPAKGTGELFF | TRBV5-1 | NA | TRBJ2-2 | NA
TGCGCCAGCAGCCCAGGCGGTAGCGGACTAGCCAAAAACATTCAGTACTTC | CASSPGGSGLAKNIQYF | TRBV4-1 | NA | TRBJ2-4 | NA
TGTGCCAGCAGCAACGGGACACTCAATCAGCCCCAGCATTTT | CASSNGTLNQPQHF | TRBV9 | NA | TRBJ1-5 | once
TGTGCCAGCACCACCTATCCCCAGGGACCCGAGGACGAGCAGTACTTC | CASTTYPQGPEDEQYF | TRBV27 | NA | TRBJ2-7 | NA
TGTGCCAGCAGCTGGGGGACAGGGAACGAGCAGTACTTC | CASSWGTGNEQYF | TRBV5-6 | TRBD1 | TRBJ2-7 | once
TGTGCCAGCAGCTTGGTCCTAGCGGGAGGCTACGAGCAGTACTTC | CASSLVLAGGYEQYF | TRBV5-5 | TRBD2 | TRBJ2-7 | NA
TGTGCCAGCAGCTTATTCTCCCAGGGTCAAGAGACCCAGTACTTC | CASSLFSQGQETQYF | TRBV7-9 | NA | TRBJ2-5 | NA
TGTGCCATCAGTCCGACAGGGGCAACTAATGAAAAACTGTTTTTT | CAISPTGATNEKLFF | TRBV10-3 | TRBD1 | TRBJ1-4 | NA
TGTGCCATTGGGGGGGTATTGAACACTGAAGCTTTCTTT | CAIGGVLNTEAFF | TRBV10-3 | NA | TRBJ1-1 | NA